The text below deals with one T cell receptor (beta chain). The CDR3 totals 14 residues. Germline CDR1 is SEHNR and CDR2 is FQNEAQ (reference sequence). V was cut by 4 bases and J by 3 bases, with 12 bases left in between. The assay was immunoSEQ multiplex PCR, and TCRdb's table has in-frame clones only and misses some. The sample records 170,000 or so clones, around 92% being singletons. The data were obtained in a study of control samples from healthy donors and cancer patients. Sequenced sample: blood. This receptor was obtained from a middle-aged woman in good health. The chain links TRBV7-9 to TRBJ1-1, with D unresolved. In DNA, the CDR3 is TGTGCCAGCAGCTCGGACGGAGGGTACACTGAAGCTTTCTTT. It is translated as CASSSDGGYTEAFF.